The present entry profiles one TCR beta chain with its context. This entry is derived from a study of blood T cell repertoires in COVID-19. Study context: Acute and convalescent COVID-19 specimens originated in the United States, Italy and Spain.

In the source study's methods: Estimates of nucleated cell counts were drawn from the amplification of reference gene primers. Measured with immunoSEQ multiplex PCR; TCRdb has only the in-frame clones, and not every one. V and J calls and clone size are given by that table; D and trimming were obtained from the DNA. The table has roughly 100,000 clones, about 79% seen once; the top ten hold approximately 3.6%. Source material: peripheral blood. The origin of this receptor is a woman older than 75 with active or convalescent COVID-19.

CDR3: CASSSPQGTYGYTF. The CDR3 DNA reads TGTGCCAGCAGTTCTCCCCAGGGGACCTATGGCTACACCTTC. V usage is TRBV6-2 or TRBV6-3 and J usage is TRBJ1-2; D is perhaps TRBD1 (6 bases). Germline V gene sequence: CDR1 MNHEY, CDR2 SVGEGT. Trimming took 4 bases from V and 4 from J, leaving 13 bases between them. This CDR3 is built from 14 residues.